These 30 T cell receptor beta chains came from one sample sequenced in a study of cytomegalovirus exposure and HLA in healthy donors. The study ran its PCR with 60 Vbeta and 13 Jbeta primers. Libraries were prepared by immunoSEQ multiplex PCR; TCRdb keeps only in-frame clonotypes and omits some of them. Of some 150,000 clones in the sample, approximately 79% are singletons; the top ten hold 3.5% to 5.5%. Specimen: PBMCs. The source is a man in his forties or fifties in good health and CMV-seronegative.

The chain is built from TRBV27 and TRBJ1-2, with D perhaps matching TRBD1 (5 bases). The CDR3 is 13 amino acids. Trimming removed 6 bases at V and 4 bases at J, with 12 bases between. Per germline, CDR1 MNHEY and CDR2 SMNVEV (reference sequence). DNA for the CDR3: TGTGCCAGCAGGGGTGCGGGGCTCTATGGCTACACCTTC. It yields the protein CASRGAGLYGYTF.

The chain combines TRBV15 with TRBJ1-4; 8 nucleotides line up with TRBD1. This CDR3 is 16 amino acids long. V trimming: 5 bases; J trimming: 7 bases; junction bases outside the gene matches: 12. Germline lookup yields CDR1 LNHNV and CDR2 YYDKDF (reference sequence). As DNA, the CDR3 is TGTGCCACCAGCCGAGGAAACAGGGGGAAAAGTGAAAAACTGTTTTTT. This gives the protein CATSRGNRGKSEKLFF.

V gene TRBV5-1 combines with J gene TRBJ2-2, with 10 positions matching TRBD1. V shed 4 bases, J shed 5 bases, and the junction held 5 bases outside the gene matches. This CDR3 comprises 15 residues. The germline gives CDR1 SGHRS, CDR2 YFSETQ. The CDR3: CASSEDRGKTGELFF. The CDR3, as DNA: TGCGCCAGCAGCGAGGACAGGGGGAAGACCGGGGAGCTGTTTTTT.

This chain joins TRBV7-2 and TRBJ1-1; D gene uncertain. Germline CDR1 reads SGHTA; CDR2 reads FQGNSA. Deletions cut 5 bases from V and 2 bases from J, with 18 bases between. CDR3 size: 16 residues. CDR3 protein: CASSPYPPRGNTEAFF. The CDR3 DNA sequence: TGTGCCAGCAGCCCGTACCCCCCCCGGGGTAACACTGAAGCTTTCTTT.

The CDR3 sequence: CAWSSTAGGRETQYF. The CDR3 DNA reads as TGTGCCTGGAGTTCCACAGCGGGGGGTCGGGAGACCCAGTACTTC. J is TRBJ2-5 and V is TRBV30; TRBD2 matches at 9 bases. Trimming at V came to 2 bases and at J to 5 bases, leaving 9 bases not matched to a gene. The CDR3 loop spans 15 amino acids. Per germline, CDR1 GTSNPN and CDR2 SVGIG (reference sequence).

This chain joins TRBV10-3 and TRBJ2-7; TRBD2 matches at 8 bases. CDR3 length: 14 amino acids. V was pared by 3 bases and J by 2 bases, with 3 bases of the junction left unmatched. CDR1 and CDR2 from the germline V gene are ENHRY and SYGVKD. DNA for the CDR3: TGTGCCATCAGTGAAGCGGGGGAAACCTACGAGCAGTACTTC. This codes for CAISEAGETYEQYF.

The rearrangement joins TRBV7-9 to TRBJ2-5; 8 bases agree with TRBD1. Germline V lookup: CDR1 SEHNR, CDR2 FQNEAQ (reference sequence). V trimming: 5 bases; J trimming: 1 base; junction bases outside the gene matches: 3. The CDR3 is made up of 14 amino acids. CDR3 sequence reads: CASSQDRGQETQYF. The DNA for the CDR3 is TGTGCCAGCAGCCAAGACAGGGGCCAAGAGACCCAGTACTTC. The variable domain in full, completed from reference TRBV7-9 and TRBJ2-5, reads DTGVSQNPRHKITKRGQNVTFRCDPISEHNRLYWYRQTLGQGPEFLTYFQNEAQLEKSRLLSDRFSAERPKGSFSTLEIQRTEQGDSAMYLCASSQDRGQETQYFGPGTRLLVL.

The chain's CDR3 is CATGKGLAVHQFF. The CDR3, as DNA: TGTGCCACGGGAAAGGGACTAGCGGTTCATCAGTTCTTC. The chain has TRBV5-8 and TRBJ2-1, with TRBD2 identical over 11 bases. J was trimmed by 13 bases and V by 9 bases; bases with no gene match: 12. The CDR3 loop spans 13 amino acids. Germline V lookup: CDR1 SGHTS, CDR2 YDEGEE. Looking up the rest from reference TRBV5-8 and TRBJ2-1 gives the full variable domain: EAGVTQSPTHLIKTRGQQATLRCSPISGHTSVYWYQQALGLGLQFLLWYDEGEERNRGNFPPRFSGRQFPNYSSELNVNALELEDSALYLCATGKGLAVHQFFGPGTRLTVL.

The rearrangement joins TRBV25-1 to TRBJ2-2; unclear D gene. There are 14 residues in the CDR3. Germline values: CDR1 MGHDK, CDR2 SYGVNS. The V end was cut by 5 bases, the J end by 1 base, with 8 bases between. The CDR3 coding sequence is TGTGCCAGCAGTTTTACGGTGAACACCGGGGAGCTGTTTTTT. It is translated as CASSFTVNTGELFF.

A note on this clone: An end of the junction differs from the germline gene, which may be a read error. The V call is TRBV5-3, the J call TRBJ2-3, with no clear D. TRBV5-3 has ORF status, its function being uncertain. This CDR3 spans 15 amino acids. The DNA of the CDR3 is TGTGTCAGAAGCTTGCAGCGCCGGTTCACAGATACGCAGTATTTT. Translated, it gives CVRSLQRRFTDTQYF.

With regard to this clone: An end of the junction does not agree with germline; a read error may underlie this. The chain carries TRBV19 and TRBJ1-2, with 7 nucleotides matching TRBD1. This CDR3 region has 12 residues. Germline V lookup: CDR1 LNHDA, CDR2 SQIVND (reference sequence). This chain's CDR3 is CAIKQGNYGYPF. The DNA of the CDR3 is TGTGCCATCAAACAGGGGAACTATGGCTACCCCTTC.

The genes are TRBV19 and TRBJ1-5; D remains unclear. The CDR3 covers 14 residues. CDR1 is LNHDA, CDR2 SQIVND, per germline (reference sequence). V was pared by 0 bases and J by 0 bases, with 3 bases between. The CDR3 spells CASSIDSSNQPQHF. In DNA, the CDR3 is TGTGCCAGTAGTATAGACTCTAGCAATCAGCCCCAGCATTTT.

The rearrangement joins TRBV27 to TRBJ2-2; 12 bases are a match to TRBD2. The CDR3 has 16 residues. Trimming removed 3 bases from V and 7 bases from J; junction bases left unmatched: 6. Germline CDR1 is MNHEY and CDR2 is SMNVEV (reference sequence). The CDR3 DNA reads as TGTGCCAGCAGTTTGACTAGCGGGGGTTATATCGGGGAGCTGTTTTTT. Amino acids: CASSLTSGGYIGELFF.

The chain combines TRBV4-1 with TRBJ2-3; tentatively, D is TRBD1 (5 bases). This CDR3 comprises 14 residues. CDR1 is MGHRA, CDR2 YSYEKL, per germline. Trimming removed 1 base from V and 2 bases from J, with 7 bases in between. This CDR3 is CASSQVGLTDTQYF. The CDR3 DNA follows: TGCGCCAGCAGCCAAGTGGGGCTCACAGATACGCAGTATTTT.

This clone has a handful of counts. The chain joins TRBV5-1 to TRBJ2-5, with TRBD1 identical over 7 bases. The ends lost 3 bases at V and 2 bases at J; junction bases unmatched: 4. Germline V gives CDR1 SGHRS, CDR2 YFSETQ. This CDR3 region has 14 residues. CDR3 bases: TGCGCCAGCAGCTGGGGACAGCCACAAGAGACCCAGTACTTC. Its protein product is CASSWGQPQETQYF. Using reference TRBV5-1 and TRBJ2-5 for the parts outside the CDR3, the full variable domain is KAGVTQTPRYLIKTRGQQVTLSCSPISGHRSVSWYQQTPGQGLQFLFEYFSETQRNKGNFPGRFSGRQFSNSRSEMNVSTLELGDSALYLCASSWGQPQETQYFGPGTRLLVL.

The V call is TRBV30, the J call TRBJ2-1; possible D gene TRBD1, 6 bases. With 3 bases removed from V and 8 bases from J, the gap between germline ends came to 11 bases. The CDR3 is 12 amino acids. Germline V gene sequence: CDR1 GTSNPN, CDR2 SVGIG (reference sequence). CDR3 DNA sequence: TGTGCCTGGAGCCTGACAGGCTATGAGCAGTTCTTC. Translated, it gives CAWSLTGYEQFF.

This chain uses TRBV5-4 with TRBJ2-1; maybe TRBD2 (7 bases). V was shortened by 3 bases and J by 3 bases, with 13 bases between the two germline ends. The CDR3 is 15 amino acids. The V gene's germline CDR1 is SGHNT and CDR2 YYREEE (reference sequence). The CDR3 DNA reads as TGTGCCAGCAGCTCAACGGGGGGCCACTACAATGAGCAGTTCTTC. Translation gives CASSSTGGHYNEQFF.

This clone was picked up a small number of times. V and J are TRBV6-1 and TRBJ1-3; D is unresolved. The CDR3 is made up of 13 amino acids. The V gene lost 7 bases and the J gene lost 3 bases, with 10 bases spanning the gap. Germline V gives CDR1 MNHNS, CDR2 SASEGT. As DNA, the CDR3 is TGTGCCAGCAACCGGTTAAGTGGAAACACCATATATTTT. Encoded protein: CASNRLSGNTIYF.

V is TRBV27 and J is TRBJ2-7; 8 bases are a match to TRBD1. The CDR3 contains 14 residues. Germline lookup yields CDR1 MNHEY and CDR2 SMNVEV (reference sequence). Unmatched junction bases numbered 10, after V lost 7 bases and J lost 5 bases. The CDR3: CASTSDRESHEQYF. As DNA, the CDR3 is TGTGCCAGCACCTCGGACAGGGAGTCCCACGAGCAGTACTTC.

The V and J genes are TRBV7-3 and TRBJ2-2; a weak D match, TRBD2 (5 bases). The germline gives CDR1 SGHTA, CDR2 FQGTGA. CDR3 length: 12 amino acids. Trimming removed 6 bases from V and 6 bases from J, with 8 bases in between. The CDR3: CASSSGAGELFF. The CDR3 DNA sequence: TGTGCCAGCAGTTCCGGGGCCGGGGAGCTGTTTTTT.

Comment on this clone: Other DNA sequences in the same sample also yield this CDR3. The gene calls are TRBV2 and TRBJ1-2; D uncertain. The V gene's germline CDR1 is SNHLY and CDR2 FYNNEI. Trimming cost V 1 base and J 2 bases, with 5 bases left between them. The CDR3 sequence is 13 residues long. CDR3 amino acids: CASSEDRNYGYTF. CDR3 nucleotides: TGTGCCAGCAGTGAAGACAGAAACTATGGCTACACCTTC.

This sequence joins TRBV10-1 and TRBJ2-2; D is uncertain. The germline V gene has CDR1 WNHNN and CDR2 SYGVQD (reference sequence). CDR3 length: 15 residues. V lost 5 bases and J lost 0, with 10 bases in between. The CDR3, as DNA: TGCGCCAGCAGTAATGACAACGCGAACACCGGGGAGCTGTTTTTT. This translates into CASSNDNANTGELFF.

The chain links TRBV7-9 to TRBJ2-2; 8 nucleotides agree with TRBD1. J was trimmed by 4 bases and V by 5 bases; bases with no gene match: 3. The CDR3 sequence is 14 residues long. Germline-derived CDR1 and CDR2 are SEHNR and FQNEAQ (reference sequence). The CDR3 coding sequence is TGTGCCAGCAGCCCAACAGGGGGCACCGGGGAGCTGTTTTTT. It translates to CASSPTGGTGELFF.

This chain links TRBV12-5 with TRBJ2-3; TRBD2 matches 8 bases. The CDR3 is made up of 15 amino acids. CDR1 is LGHNT, CDR2 FRNRAP, per germline. With V trimmed by 5 bases and J by 2 bases, 6 bases remained unmatched. In DNA form, the CDR3 reads TGTGCTAGTGGTACCTCTAGCGGGTACACAGATACGCAGTATTTT. Encoded protein: CASGTSSGYTDTQYF.

In its sample, this clone was seen a few times. The genes are TRBV2 and TRBJ1-1; 7 bases align to TRBD1. CDR3 length: 14 amino acids. The germline gives CDR1 SNHLY, CDR2 FYNNEI. The V segment lost 4 bases and the J segment 2 bases; nucleotides outside the gene matches: 4. The CDR3 region is CASSATGKNTEAFF. CDR3 bases: TGTGCCAGCAGTGCGACAGGGAAAAACACTGAAGCTTTCTTT. Full variable domain (remainder filled in from reference TRBV2 and TRBJ1-1): EPEVTQTPSHQVTQMGQEVILRCVPISNHLYFYWYRQILGQKVEFLVSFYNNEISEKSEIFDDQFSVERPDGSNFTLKIRSTKLEDSAMYFCASSATGKNTEAFFGQGTRLTVV.

Ten or more counts support this clone. This sequence joins TRBV6-5 and TRBJ2-2; a possible D gene is TRBD2 (6 bases). The CDR3 runs 15 residues. V was shortened by 2 bases and J by 6 bases, with 13 bases between the two germline ends. Germline assignment: CDR1 MNHEY and CDR2 SVGAGI. The DNA of the CDR3 is TGTGCCAGCAGTTACGGGGCCGGGGAGGCCGGGGAGCTGTTTTTT. Translation gives CASSYGAGEAGELFF.

The CDR3: CASSLSSGGYEQYF. The CDR3 DNA reads as TGTGCCAGCAGCTTAAGTAGCGGGGGCTACGAGCAGTACTTC. The chain uses TRBV5-4 and TRBJ2-7; 9 nucleotides line up with TRBD2. The ends lost 2 bases at V and 3 bases at J; junction bases unmatched: 3. The CDR3 is 14 residues long. Germline CDR1 SGHNT, CDR2 YYREEE (reference sequence).

The chain recombines TRBV5-5 with TRBJ1-2, with 7 bases aligning to TRBD1. CDR3 size: 15 residues. Trimming removed 1 base from V and 2 bases from J; junction bases left unmatched: 5. Looked up from germline, CDR1 is SGHKS and CDR2 is YYEKEE (reference sequence). Written as DNA, the CDR3 is TGTGCCAGCAGCTTGATCACAGGGGCAAACTATGGCTACACCTTC. The encoded protein is CASSLITGANYGYTF.

The chain recombines TRBV2 with TRBJ2-4, with 8 bases lining up with TRBD2. The CDR3 covers 16 residues. CDR1 SNHLY and CDR2 FYNNEI come from the germline V gene. After removal of 4 bases from V and 0 bases from J, the junction contained 5 bases not matched to a gene. CDR3 DNA sequence: TGTGCCAGCAGTGGGCTAGCGGGCCTAGCCAAAAACATTCAGTACTTC. This gives the protein CASSGLAGLAKNIQYF.

This chain joins TRBV5-6 and TRBJ1-1; D not certain. The V end was cut by 3 bases, the J end by 1 base, with 13 bases between. Germline V gene data show CDR1 as SGHDT and CDR2 as YYEEEE. The CDR3 runs to 15 residues. In DNA form, the CDR3 reads TGTGCCAGCAGCTACCAACCGGGTCCGAACACTGAAGCTTTCTTT. Its protein is CASSYQPGPNTEAFF. Filled out from reference TRBV5-6 and TRBJ1-1, the complete variable domain reads DAGVTQSPTHLIKTRGQQVTLRCSPKSGHDTVSWYQQALGQGPQFIFQYYEEEERQRGNFPDRFSGHQFPNYSSELNVNALLLGDSALYLCASSYQPGPNTEAFFGQGTRLTVV.